Listed here are 28 T cell receptor beta chains from one sample, sequenced in a study of blood T cells in healthy people across ages (dated by TCRdb to the mid-2010s). To prepare the library, 5' RACE was applied. The instrument given in TCRdb is Illumina HiSeq 2500. A second PCR of roughly 7 to 11 cycles was performed with a sample-barcoded 5' primer and a J-beta primer mix. TCRdb trimmed public reads at Q25 via fastp, called clones via MiXCR and kept in-frame beta chains. When rows share a CDR3 protein, they turn into one entry using the most common DNA and genes. This sample is represented by some 760,000 distinct CDR3 sequences; around 25% of them were singletons. The leading ten clones occupy under 9.5% of the sample. The data also belong to a second study, concerning T cells of mothers and their children.

Sequences were obtained from blood. All receptors derive from a boy aged 5-17 years in good health.

The chain joins TRBV5-1 to TRBJ2-7; D not resolved. V was shortened by 4 bases and J by 1 base, with 27 bases between the two germline ends. CDR1 and CDR2 from the germline V gene are SGHRS and YFSETQ. The CDR3 runs 19 residues. The CDR3 region has the DNA TGCGCCAGCAGCCCACTAAACGGCCCAATGGCGACCAATTCCTACGAGCAGTACTTC. Translation gives CASSPLNGPMATNSYEQYF.

DNA of the CDR3: TGTGCCAGCAGTCCCCTGGGGCCATTGAACACTGAAGCTTTCTTT. Its translation: CASSPLGPLNTEAFF. The chain uses TRBV28 and TRBJ1-1, with a possible D match to TRBD1 (5 bases). This CDR3 region has 15 residues. CDR1 is MDHEN and CDR2 is SYDVKM in the germline V gene. The ends were cut back, 5 bases at V and 0 bases at J, with 13 bases in the middle.

This clonotype was detected a few times. The chain carries TRBV20-1 and TRBJ1-2, with a weak D call TRBD1 (6 bases). Germline V gene data show CDR1 as DFQATT and CDR2 as SNEGSKA (reference sequence). The V gene lost 4 bases and the J gene lost 4 bases, with 10 bases spanning the gap. The CDR3 spans 12 residues. This chain's CDR3 is CSATPDSYGYTF. CDR3 DNA sequence: TGCAGTGCTACTCCGGACAGCTATGGCTACACCTTC.

V and J are TRBV28 and TRBJ2-1, with TRBD1 matching over 7 bases. The CDR3 length is 15 residues. Unmatched junction bases numbered 14, after V lost 7 bases and J lost 8 bases. From germline, CDR1 is MDHEN and CDR2 SYDVKM. In DNA form, the CDR3 reads TGTGCCAGCATCCCCCGGGACAGACCCCTGCATGAGCAGTTCTTC. It encodes CASIPRDRPLHEQFF.

CDR3 DNA: TGTGCCAGCAGTGGGACAGGGGCCAGCTACGAGCAGTACTTC. Protein: CASSGTGASYEQYF. The chain recombines TRBV2 with TRBJ2-1; 9 bases match TRBD1. The J call may be mistaken, given a closer DNA end match to TRBJ2-7. The CDR3 extends over 14 amino acids. Germline CDR1 SNHLY, CDR2 FYNNEI.

The V call is TRBV12-3 or TRBV12-4, the J call TRBJ2-5, with TRBD2 matching 8 bases. The closer fit of TRBJ2-1 to the DNA end suggests the J call may be wrong. CDR3 size: 14 residues. CDR3: CASSDREGVNEQFF. The CDR3 DNA follows: TGTGCCAGCAGCGACCGGGAGGGGGTCAATGAGCAGTTCTTC.

This clonotype has more than one count but fewer than ten. This chain connects TRBV11-2 to TRBJ1-1; 7 bases match TRBD1. CDR1 SGHAT and CDR2 FQNNGV come from the germline V gene. The CDR3 is made up of 14 amino acids. J lost 3 bases, V lost 5 bases, and 6 bases had no gene match. CDR3 in DNA: TGTGCCAGCAGCCAGACAGGGTTGGACACTGAAGCTTTCTTT. It codes for CASSQTGLDTEAFF.

J is TRBJ1-4 and V is TRBV20-1; D uncertain. Trimming shortened V by 7 bases and J by 3 bases, and 18 bases separated the two germline ends. This CDR3 contains 15 residues. Germline lookup yields CDR1 DFQATT and CDR2 SNEGSKA (reference sequence). CDR3 in DNA: TGCAGTGTACGTCCCCCCGGTAGAGCTAATGAAAAACTGTTTTTT. This gives the protein CSVRPPGRANEKLFF.

This clonotype has just a few counts. The V and J genes are TRBV12-3 or TRBV12-4 and TRBJ1-1, with D unresolved. The CDR3 is made up of 13 amino acids. V was clipped by 6 bases and J by 2 bases, with 10 bases between them. This chain's CDR3 is CASSREFNTEAFF. The CDR3 DNA reads as TGTGCCAGCAGCCGGGAATTCAACACTGAAGCTTTCTTT.

The chain is built from TRBV7-3 and TRBJ2-5; either TRBD1 or TRBD2 may fit D (5 bases each). The end of the DNA is better explained by TRBJ2-1, so the J call may be wrong. The germline gives CDR1 SGHTA, CDR2 FQGTGA. This CDR3 has 14 residues. This CDR3 is CASSLTDGTDEQFF. The CDR3, as DNA: TGTGCCAGCAGCTTAACGGATGGGACCGATGAGCAGTTCTTC.

This clonotype appeared a few times. The rearrangement uses TRBV12-3 or TRBV12-4 and TRBJ2-5, with a weak D call TRBD2 (5 bases). The J call is uncertain, as TRBJ2-7 better fits the DNA end. This CDR3 comprises 14 residues. CDR3 coding DNA: TGTGCCAGCAGGTCGACCAGAGGGACCTACGAGCAGTACTTC. It translates to CASRSTRGTYEQYF.

This clonotype came up a few times. This sequence joins TRBV29-1 and TRBJ2-1, with a tentative D call TRBD2 (7 bases). The J call may be incorrect, as the DNA end agrees better with TRBJ2-7. The V gene's germline CDR1 is SQVTM and CDR2 ANQGSEA. The CDR3 extends over 14 amino acids. The CDR3 region is CSVGGGVASYEQYF. CDR3 bases: TGCAGCGTTGGAGGGGGGGTAGCCTCCTACGAGCAGTACTTC.

The chain combines TRBV20-1 with TRBJ2-3; D remains unclear. CDR3 length: 14 amino acids. Per germline, CDR1 DFQATT and CDR2 SNEGSKA (reference sequence). Trimming removed 4 bases from V and 0 bases from J, with 11 bases in between. The CDR3 is CSATQSISTDTQYF. The CDR3 DNA is TGCAGTGCTACCCAATCTATTAGCACAGATACGCAGTATTTT.

This chain joins TRBV6-6 and TRBJ2-5; D is ambiguous. The CDR3 runs to 15 residues. V lost 2 bases to trimming and J lost 0 bases, with 10 bases between them. Looked up from germline, CDR1 is MNHNY and CDR2 is SVGAGI (reference sequence). As DNA, the CDR3 is TGTGCCAGCAGTTACATGCTAGATTACCAAGAGACCCAGTACTTC. This gives the protein CASSYMLDYQETQYF.

This clonotype was observed a handful of times. The chain joins TRBV7-2 to TRBJ2-7; a possible D gene is TRBD2 (5 bases). Germline V gene lookup returns CDR1 SGHTA and CDR2 FQGNSA. This CDR3 contains 13 residues. Trimming removed 4 bases at V and 7 bases at J, with 14 bases between. DNA of the CDR3: TGTGCCAGCAGCTCACCGACGCGCGGGGAGCAGTACTTC. Translation: CASSSPTRGEQYF.

This clonotype was counted a few times. The genes are TRBV6-5 and TRBJ2-5; 14 bases are a match to TRBD2. The DNA end lines up better with TRBJ2-7; the J call may be wrong. The CDR3 has 18 residues. Per the germline V gene, CDR1 is MNHEY and CDR2 is SVGAGI. CDR3 bases: TGTGCCAGCAGTTACCCGGGACTAGCGGGAGCAGCGGGGGCCGAGCAGTACTTC. This encodes CASSYPGLAGAAGAEQYF.

The chain has TRBV15 and TRBJ2-5; 7 nucleotides agree with TRBD1. Unmatched junction bases numbered 0, after V lost 5 bases and J lost 3 bases. The CDR3 runs to 12 residues. The germline CDR1 and CDR2 sequences are LNHNV and YYDKDF (reference sequence). The CDR3 nucleotides read TGTGCCACCAGCGACAGGGAAGAGACCCAGTACTTC. Amino acids: CATSDREETQYF.

At least ten counts were recorded for this clonotype. The genes are TRBV5-1 and TRBJ2-5, with 7 bases lining up with TRBD2. Germline lookup yields CDR1 SGHRS and CDR2 YFSETQ. The J segment lost 5 bases and the V segment lost 8 bases, leaving 6 bases of the junction unmatched. The CDR3 has 12 amino acids. This CDR3 is CASTQGGETQYF. For the CDR3, the DNA is TGCGCCAGTACTCAGGGAGGGGAGACCCAGTACTTC.

V is TRBV7-3 and J is TRBJ2-1; D unclear. This CDR3 region has 14 residues. The germline gives CDR1 SGHTA, CDR2 FQGTGA. V dropped 2 bases and J dropped 5 bases, with 10 bases sitting between them. The CDR3 nucleotides read TGTGCCAGCAGCTTATCCGCGACTCACAATGAGCAGTTCTTC. It translates to CASSLSATHNEQFF.

In this sample, this clonotype turned up a few times. The genes are TRBV5-1 and TRBJ2-2; no clear D. In germline, CDR1 is SGHRS, CDR2 YFSETQ. With 1 base removed from V and 3 bases from J, the gap between germline ends came to 10 bases. CDR3 length: 15 amino acids. This CDR3 reads CASSLSGLDTGELFF. Written as DNA, the CDR3 is TGCGCCAGCAGCTTGTCGGGCTTAGACACCGGGGAGCTGTTTTTT.

The chain couples TRBV15 to TRBJ2-7; D remains unclear. The tail of the sequence fits TRBJ2-5 better, so the J call may be wrong. CDR1 and CDR2 from the germline V gene are LNHNV and YYDKDF (reference sequence). The CDR3 contains 13 residues. CDR3 bases: TGTGCCACCAGCAGATCAGTCCAAGAGACCCAGTACTTC. Translating it yields CATSRSVQETQYF.

The chain links TRBV24-1 to TRBJ2-5, with a tentative D call TRBD1 (5 bases). Near its end, the DNA agrees better with TRBJ2-7, so the J call may be wrong. There are 15 residues in the CDR3. CDR1 and CDR2 (germline): KGHDR, SFDVKD. This chain's CDR3 is CATSDSQGYSYEQYF. The CDR3, as DNA: TGTGCCACCAGTGATTCCCAGGGATACTCCTACGAGCAGTACTTC.

A few counts support this clonotype. As DNA, the CDR3 is TGCAGCGTTGGGACAGGGCATAGTGAGCAGTTCTTC. Its protein is CSVGTGHSEQFF. The V call is TRBV29-1, the J call TRBJ2-5; 8 positions agree with TRBD1. Near its end, the DNA agrees better with TRBJ2-1, so the J call may be wrong. The CDR3 is made up of 12 amino acids. Looked up from germline, CDR1 is SQVTM and CDR2 is ANQGSEA.

This clonotype was seen a handful of times. The chain couples TRBV5-6 to TRBJ1-3; D not certain. Trimming left V 2 bases short and J 0 bases short, with 6 bases between. CDR1 and CDR2 (germline): SGHDT, YYEEEE. This CDR3 has 14 residues. CDR3 DNA: TGTGCCAGCAGCTTATTGCACTCTGGAAACACCATATATTTT. Translating it yields CASSLLHSGNTIYF.

The V and J genes are TRBV24-1 and TRBJ1-2; 10 bases are shared with TRBD1. The CDR3 length is 15 residues. J gave up 4 bases and V 4 bases, and 5 bases lay outside the gene matches. Germline CDR1 reads KGHDR; CDR2 reads SFDVKD. In DNA form, the CDR3 reads TGTGCCACCAGTGACACCGGGACAGGGGTCTATGGCTACACCTTC. Residues: CATSDTGTGVYGYTF.

The genes are TRBV29-1 and TRBJ2-3; 13 nucleotides align to TRBD2. Trimming removed 7 bases from V and 5 bases from J; junction bases left unmatched: 6. Germline CDR1 SQVTM, CDR2 ANQGSEA. The CDR3 is 14 amino acids. CDR3: CSAWTSGSRDTQYF. CDR3 DNA sequence: TGCAGCGCCTGGACTAGCGGGAGTAGAGATACGCAGTATTTT.

The chain employs TRBV7-2 and TRBJ2-7, with TRBD1 identical over 7 bases. The V gene end was trimmed by 3 bases and the J gene end by 5 bases; junction bases not matched to a gene: 7. The V gene's germline CDR1 is SGHTA and CDR2 FQGNSA. CDR3 length: 14 amino acids. The CDR3 nucleotides are TGTGCCAGCAGCTTTCCTGGGACAGCGAACGAGCAGTACTTC. Its protein product is CASSFPGTANEQYF.

This clonotype was recorded a few times. The chain has TRBV27 and TRBJ1-2; D might be TRBD1 (5 bases). This CDR3 contains 13 residues. Germline V gene sequence: CDR1 MNHEY, CDR2 SMNVEV (reference sequence). V lost 9 bases, J lost 5 bases, and 16 bases lay in between. DNA for the CDR3: TGTGCCAGTAAACCGGGGGTCGGATATGGCTACACCTTC. Protein sequence: CASKPGVGYGYTF.